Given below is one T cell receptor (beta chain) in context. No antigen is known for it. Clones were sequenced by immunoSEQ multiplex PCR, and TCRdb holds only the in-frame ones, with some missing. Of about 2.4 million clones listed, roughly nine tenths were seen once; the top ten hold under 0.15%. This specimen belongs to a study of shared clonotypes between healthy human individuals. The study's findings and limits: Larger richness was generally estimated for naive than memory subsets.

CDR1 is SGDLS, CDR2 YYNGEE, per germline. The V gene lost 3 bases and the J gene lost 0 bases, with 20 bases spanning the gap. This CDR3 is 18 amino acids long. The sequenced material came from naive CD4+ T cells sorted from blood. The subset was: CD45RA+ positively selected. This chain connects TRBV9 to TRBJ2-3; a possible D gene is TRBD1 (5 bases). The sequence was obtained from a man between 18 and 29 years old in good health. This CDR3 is CASSAGEWGRPSTDTQYF. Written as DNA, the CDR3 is TGTGCCAGCAGCGCCGGAGAATGGGGCAGGCCGAGCACAGATACGCAGTATTTT.